The next 27 T cell receptor beta chains were all read from a single sample in a study of blood T cells in healthy people across ages. Alongside a J-beta primer mix, a sample-barcoded 5' primer served in a second PCR lasting roughly 6 to 11 cycles. TCRdb reprocessed the 5' RACE reads via MiXCR and lists one record per CDR3 protein. The sample lists around 1,500,000 distinct CDR3 sequences, 42% occurring once. The specimen was blood. The receptors derive from a woman between 18 and 29 years old in good health.

This clonotype has more than one count but fewer than ten. This chain joins TRBV5-4 and TRBJ2-3; the D is unclear. Germline V lookup: CDR1 SGHNT, CDR2 YYREEE (reference sequence). V lost 4 bases and J lost 2, with 8 bases in between. The CDR3 contains 13 residues. CDR3 bases: TGTGCCAGCAGCGGCGCGATCACAGATACGCAGTATTTT. This codes for CASSGAITDTQYF.

In this sample, this clonotype turned up once. V and J are TRBV2 and TRBJ1-1; weak D call: TRBD1 (5 bases). Germline V lookup: CDR1 SNHLY, CDR2 FYNNEI. This CDR3 is 17 amino acids long. V was pared by 3 bases and J by 1 base, with 18 bases between. The CDR3 sequence is CASSDSPMGRANTEAFF. CDR3 DNA: TGTGCCAGCAGTGACTCCCCGATGGGCAGGGCGAACACTGAAGCTTTCTTT.

The V gene is TRBV7-2, the J gene TRBJ1-2, with D unresolved. CDR3 length equals 15 residues. V shed 5 bases and J shed 6 bases, with 19 bases lying between them. Germline V gives CDR1 SGHTA, CDR2 FQGNSA. The CDR3 here is CASSPHRSGEDGYTF. As DNA, the CDR3 is TGTGCCAGCAGCCCCCACCGGTCCGGTGAGGATGGCTACACCTTC.

With respect to this clonotype: A junction end diverges from the germline sequence, so it may reflect a read error. The chain couples TRBV28 to TRBJ2-7; unclear D gene. The CDR3 contains 14 residues. CDR1 is MDHEN, CDR2 SYDVKM, per germline. CDR3 nucleotide sequence: TGTGCCCGCAGTTTATTAGGCGACGTTTACGAGCAGTACTTC. It yields the protein CARSLLGDVYEQYF.

This clonotype was detected only once. Here the CDR3 DNA reads TGTGCCAGCAGCAGGGACACGGTCTACGAGCAGTTCTTC. It encodes CASSRDTVYEQFF. The V call is TRBV12-3 or TRBV12-4, the J call TRBJ2-1, with a possible D match to TRBD1 (6 bases). V gave up 6 bases and J gave up 10 bases, with 16 bases separating them. CDR3 length equals 13 residues.

Written as DNA, the CDR3 is TGCGCCAGCAGTCCGGTGCAGGGGGTCAATGAGCAGTTCTTC. Its protein is CASSPVQGVNEQFF. The chain couples TRBV5-1 to TRBJ2-1; the match to TRBD1 covers 7 bases. This CDR3 region has 14 residues. The germline V gene has CDR1 SGHRS and CDR2 YFSETQ. Germline trimming cut 5 bases from V and 6 bases from J; bases unmatched to any gene: 8.

The chain has TRBV7-9 and TRBJ1-2; possibly TRBD1 for D (6 bases). From germline, CDR1 is SEHNR and CDR2 FQNEAQ (reference sequence). V was pared by 0 bases and J by 4 bases, with 12 bases between. This CDR3 is built from 15 residues. CDR3 in DNA: TGTGCCAGCAGCTTAGCGATCCCAGGGGCCTATGGCTACACCTTC. Translated: CASSLAIPGAYGYTF.

In its sample, this clonotype was seen a few times. V usage is TRBV14 and J usage is TRBJ2-1; 10 bases are a match to TRBD2. J gave up 9 bases and V 1 base, and 6 bases lay outside the gene matches. In germline, CDR1 is SGHDN, CDR2 FVKESK. The CDR3 loop spans 15 amino acids. CDR3 DNA: TGTGCCAGCAGCCAAGGGACTAGCGGCGGGGCTGAGCAGTTCTTC. Translated, it gives CASSQGTSGGAEQFF. The full variable domain, rest sourced from reference TRBV14 and TRBJ2-1, is EAGVTQFPSHSVIEKGQTVTLRCDPISGHDNLYWYRRVMGKEIKFLLHFVKESKQDESGMPNNRFLAERTGGTYSTLKVQPAELEDSGVYFCASSQGTSGGAEQFFGPGTRLTVL.

A few counts support this clonotype. V is TRBV12-3 or TRBV12-4 and J is TRBJ2-7, with D hard to call. This CDR3 region has 13 residues. Trimming took 5 bases from V and 0 from J, leaving 8 bases between them. The CDR3 is CASSKQNSYEQYF. The DNA for the CDR3 is TGTGCCAGCAGTAAACAGAACTCCTACGAGCAGTACTTC.

The chain has TRBV3-1 and TRBJ1-2; D may be TRBD1 (5 bases). The V gene's germline CDR1 is LGHDT and CDR2 YNNKEL (reference sequence). The V end lost 0 bases, the J end lost 4 bases, and 12 bases lay between the germline ends. This CDR3 comprises 15 residues. CDR3 loop: CASSQEGRVGYGYTF. The CDR3 bases are TGTGCCAGCAGCCAAGAGGGCAGGGTCGGCTATGGCTACACCTTC.

This chain links TRBV7-2 with TRBJ1-4; D is unclear. V lost 5 bases and J 8 bases, leaving 12 bases between the germline ends. CDR3 length equals 13 residues. In germline, CDR1 is SGHTA, CDR2 FQGNSA. CDR3 in DNA: TGTGCCAGCAGCATTCCCCCAGTAGAAAAACTGTTTTTT. This gives the protein CASSIPPVEKLFF. Looking up the rest from reference TRBV7-2 and TRBJ1-4 gives the full variable domain: GAGVSQSPSNKVTEKGKDVELRCDPISGHTALYWYRQSLGQGLEFLIYFQGNSAPDKSGLPSDRFSAERTGGSVSTLTIQRTQQEDSAVYLCASSIPPVEKLFFGSGTQLSVL.

The chain couples TRBV11-3 to TRBJ2-1, with 7 bases lining up with TRBD2. There are 14 residues in the CDR3. Looked up from germline, CDR1 is SGHNT and CDR2 is YENEEA. The V gene end was trimmed by 5 bases and the J gene end by 9 bases; junction bases not matched to a gene: 10. Here the CDR3 DNA reads TGTGCCAGCAGCACAAGACTAGCAAGGTGTGAGCAGTTCTTC. Translating it yields CASSTRLARCEQFF.

This clonotype was found a few times. This chain links TRBV12-3 or TRBV12-4 with TRBJ2-7; D is unclear. With the DNA end fitting TRBJ2-5 better, the J assignment may be wrong. This CDR3 is built from 15 residues. CDR3 DNA sequence: TGTGCCAGCAGTTCCCCCAGTGGGTCCCGGGAGACCCAGTACTTC. Its translation: CASSSPSGSRETQYF.

This rearrangement joins TRBV27 to TRBJ2-3; 10 bases are shared with TRBD2. CDR3 size: 18 residues. V lost 6 bases, J lost 0 bases, and 12 bases stayed unmatched. Germline lookup yields CDR1 MNHEY and CDR2 SMNVEV (reference sequence). The CDR3 nucleotides are TGTGCCAGCAGGGACCTACCGACTAGCGGGCCAAGCACAGATACGCAGTATTTT. It encodes CASRDLPTSGPSTDTQYF.

This clonotype has a handful of counts. The CDR3 here is CASSYSGGDDEQYF. The CDR3, as DNA: TGTGCCAGCAGTTACAGCGGGGGGGACGACGAGCAGTACTTC. The chain joins TRBV6-5 to TRBJ2-7, with 10 bases that match TRBD2. This CDR3 contains 14 residues. The germline CDR1 and CDR2 sequences are MNHEY and SVGAGI. J gave up 5 bases and V 2 bases, and 3 bases lay outside the gene matches.

The chain recombines TRBV6-5 with TRBJ2-1; D remains ambiguous. The CDR3 runs 13 residues. V lost 5 bases and J 4 bases, leaving 9 bases between the germline ends. CDR1 and CDR2 from the germline V gene are MNHEY and SVGAGI. The CDR3 DNA reads as TGTGCCAGCAGTATGGAGAGGTACAATGAGCAGTTCTTC. As protein: CASSMERYNEQFF.

The chain recombines TRBV2 with TRBJ2-1; D gene unclear. In germline, CDR1 is SNHLY, CDR2 FYNNEI. The CDR3 is 13 residues long. V was clipped by 9 bases and J by 2 bases, with 11 bases between them. The CDR3, as DNA: TGTGCCAGTAGGACCGAGGCCTACAATGAGCAGTTCTTC. Encoded protein: CASRTEAYNEQFF.

The V call is TRBV9, the J call TRBJ2-5; no reliable D call. This CDR3 has 14 amino acids. CDR1 and CDR2 (germline): SGDLS, YYNGEE. Trimming pared 4 bases from V and 4 bases from J, leaving 14 bases between. The CDR3: CASSSPGVPETQYF. As DNA, the CDR3 is TGTGCCAGCAGCTCCCCAGGAGTCCCAGAGACCCAGTACTTC.

The rearrangement links TRBV12-3 or TRBV12-4 to TRBJ2-1; 7 nucleotides match TRBD2. CDR3 size: 17 residues. Losses at the gene ends were 5 bases for V and 7 bases for J; bases not matched to a gene: 17. DNA of the CDR3: TGTGCCAGCAGTGGTCGACTAGGCGGGGGATTAAGGAATGAGCAGTTCTTC. It codes for CASSGRLGGGLRNEQFF.

The chain couples TRBV12-3 or TRBV12-4 to TRBJ2-4, with TRBD2 matching over 7 bases. V shed 1 base, J shed 0 bases, and the junction held 3 bases outside the gene matches. The CDR3 is made up of 16 amino acids. CDR3 in amino acids: CASSLGEGIAKNIQYF. The CDR3 DNA reads TGTGCCAGCAGTTTAGGGGAGGGAATAGCCAAAAACATTCAGTACTTC.

The chain employs TRBV20-1 and TRBJ2-3; 10 positions agree with TRBD2. Germline V gives CDR1 DFQATT, CDR2 SNEGSKA (reference sequence). The CDR3 contains 14 residues. V lost 5 bases and J lost 5; bases outside the gene matches: 7. The CDR3 is CSASSGGKIDTQYF. The CDR3 DNA sequence: TGCAGTGCTTCTAGCGGGGGTAAAATAGATACGCAGTATTTT.

Worth noting for this clonotype: One end of the junction is discordant with germline, which a read error may explain. This chain joins TRBV10-3 and TRBJ1-6, with TRBD1 matching 7 bases. Germline V gene lookup returns CDR1 ENHRY and CDR2 SYGVKD. The CDR3 sequence is 16 residues long. CDR3 amino acids: CAISESMTGLGSPPHF. The CDR3 DNA is TGTGCCATCAGTGAGTCGATGACAGGGCTGGGCTCACCCCCCCACTTT.

The chain links TRBV6-2 or TRBV6-3 to TRBJ1-2; a weak D match, TRBD1 (5 bases). Trimming removed 2 bases from V and 4 bases from J, with 11 bases in between. This CDR3 region has 14 residues. The germline gives CDR1 MNHEY, CDR2 SVGEGT. The CDR3 here is CASSYAQGAYGYTF. For the CDR3, the DNA is TGTGCCAGCAGTTACGCGCAGGGTGCCTATGGCTACACCTTC.

V usage is TRBV27 and J usage is TRBJ2-2, with TRBD1 matching over 7 bases. CDR3 length: 16 residues. CDR1 MNHEY and CDR2 SMNVEV come from the germline V gene (reference sequence). J gave up 1 base and V 4 bases, and 6 bases lay outside the gene matches. CDR3 sequence (DNA): TGTGCCAGCAGTTCCGTTAGGGGGCTGAACACCGGGGAGCTGTTTTTT. This codes for CASSSVRGLNTGELFF.

The chain employs TRBV20-1 and TRBJ2-4; D is unresolved. The germline V gene encodes CDR1 DFQATT and CDR2 SNEGSKA (reference sequence). The CDR3 covers 14 residues. The germline V and J ends were trimmed by 5 bases and 13 bases, with 24 bases remaining between them. Here the CDR3 DNA reads TGCAGTGCTGAGATTGCGAGCTCTTTTCCCGGGCAGTACTTC. It encodes CSAEIASSFPGQYF.

The V gene is TRBV3-1, the J gene TRBJ2-7; 8 bases agree with TRBD2. CDR3 length: 16 residues. Losses at the gene ends were 5 bases for V and 2 bases for J; bases not matched to a gene: 11. Germline V gene sequence: CDR1 LGHDT, CDR2 YNNKEL (reference sequence). This CDR3 is CASSIHTGGITYEQYF. CDR3 coding DNA: TGTGCCAGCAGCATTCACACGGGGGGGATTACCTACGAGCAGTACTTC.

The V call is TRBV6-1, the J call TRBJ1-2, with D possibly being TRBD1 (5 bases). The CDR3 runs to 14 residues. The V end lost 6 bases, the J end lost 6 bases, and 17 bases lay between the germline ends. From germline, CDR1 is MNHNS and CDR2 SASEGT. In DNA form, the CDR3 reads TGTGCCAGCAGCGAAAGGGGCAGGAACGATGGCTACACCTTC. Translation gives CASSERGRNDGYTF.